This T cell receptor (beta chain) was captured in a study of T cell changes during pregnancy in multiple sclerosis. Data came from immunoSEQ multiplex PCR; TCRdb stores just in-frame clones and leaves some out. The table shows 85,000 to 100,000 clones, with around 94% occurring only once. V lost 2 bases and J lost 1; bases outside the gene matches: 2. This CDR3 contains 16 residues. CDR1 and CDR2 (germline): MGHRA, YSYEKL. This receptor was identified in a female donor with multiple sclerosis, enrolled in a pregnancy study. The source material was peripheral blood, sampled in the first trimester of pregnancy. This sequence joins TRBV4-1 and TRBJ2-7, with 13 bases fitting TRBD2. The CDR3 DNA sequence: TGCGCCAGCAGCCAATTACTAGCGGGAGGGTCCTACGAGCAGTACTTC. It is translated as CASSQLLAGGSYEQYF.